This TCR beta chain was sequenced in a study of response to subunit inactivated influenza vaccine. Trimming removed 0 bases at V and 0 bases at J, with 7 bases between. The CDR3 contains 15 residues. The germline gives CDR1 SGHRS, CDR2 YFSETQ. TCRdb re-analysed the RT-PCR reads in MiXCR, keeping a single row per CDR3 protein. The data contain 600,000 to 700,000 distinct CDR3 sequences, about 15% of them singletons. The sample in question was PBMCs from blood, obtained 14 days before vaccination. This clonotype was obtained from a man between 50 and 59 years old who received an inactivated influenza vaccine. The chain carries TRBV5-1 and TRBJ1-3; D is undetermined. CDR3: CASSLVSGSGNTIYF. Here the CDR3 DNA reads TGCGCCAGCAGCTTGGTCTCCGGCTCTGGAAACACCATATATTTT.